One sample yielded the 7 T cell receptor beta chains listed below, sequenced in a study of shared clonotypes between healthy human individuals. TCRdb's copy holds only in-frame clones and misses some; the assay was immunoSEQ multiplex PCR. There are about 1.5 million clones in the sample; roughly 98% occur only once, and around 0.47% lies in the top ten. The sequencing sample was made of naive CD4+ T cells sorted from blood. The subset denotes: CD45RA+ positively selected. All receptors come from a man under 40 in good health.

This chain links TRBV18 with TRBJ2-6; 8 nucleotides align to TRBD1. With V trimmed by 1 base and J by 2 bases, 4 bases remained unmatched. Germline assignment: CDR1 KGHSH and CDR2 LQKENI. This CDR3 region has 17 residues. The CDR3: CASSPRLTGAGANVLTF. The CDR3, as DNA: TGTGCCAGCTCACCACGGTTGACAGGGGCTGGGGCCAACGTCCTGACTTTC.

The chain carries TRBV6-1 and TRBJ2-5; D not resolved. This CDR3 has 13 amino acids. The germline gives CDR1 MNHNS, CDR2 SASEGT. V was cut by 2 bases and J by 1 base, with 5 bases left in between. In nucleotides, the CDR3 is TGTGCCAGCAGTGAATTTACCCAAGAGACCCAGTACTTC. Translated: CASSEFTQETQYF.

This CDR3 is CASSDGGWTKGNEQFF. The CDR3, as DNA: TGTGCCAGCAGCGATGGGGGCTGGACAAAGGGCAATGAGCAGTTCTTC. The chain has TRBV5-4 and TRBJ2-1, with a weak D call TRBD1 (6 bases). Germline loops: CDR1 SGHNT, CDR2 YYREEE (reference sequence). Trimming removed 4 bases at V and 6 bases at J, with 20 bases between. This CDR3 is 16 amino acids long.

The chain couples TRBV6-5 to TRBJ1-1; D is unresolved. Germline CDR1 MNHEY, CDR2 SVGAGI. The CDR3 is 14 residues long. Between the trimmed V and J ends, which lost 5 bases and 3 bases, there was a span of 13 bases. The CDR3 nucleotides read TGTGCCAGCAGTCCGGGCCCGCTCGACACTGAAGCTTTCTTT. Amino acids: CASSPGPLDTEAFF.

V gene TRBV9 combines with J gene TRBJ2-1; the match to TRBD2 covers 7 bases. Germline V CDR1 and CDR2: SGDLS, YYNGEE. The CDR3 covers 17 residues. J gave up 0 bases and V 4 bases, and 10 bases lay outside the gene matches. The CDR3 loop is CASSFSSGSSSYNEQFF. The CDR3, as DNA: TGTGCCAGCAGCTTTAGTAGCGGGTCGAGCTCCTACAATGAGCAGTTCTTC.

The gene calls are TRBV7-9 and TRBJ2-7; 9 bases are shared with TRBD1. The length of the CDR3 is 15 residues. Germline-derived CDR1 and CDR2 are SEHNR and FQNEAQ (reference sequence). The trim removed 3 bases at V and 0 bases at J, leaving 3 bases unmatched. CDR3 protein: CASSFDRGSSYEQYF. The CDR3 nucleotides are TGTGCCAGCAGCTTCGACAGGGGGAGCTCCTACGAGCAGTACTTC.

V and J are TRBV10-3 and TRBJ2-1, with D tentatively TRBD1 or TRBD2 (5 bases each). Per the germline V gene, CDR1 is ENHRY and CDR2 is SYGVKD. This CDR3 spans 11 amino acids. The germline V and J ends were trimmed by 5 bases and 10 bases, with 9 bases remaining between them. The CDR3 DNA reads TGTGCCATCAGTCGGGACGGAGAGCAGTTCTTC. Translation gives CAISRDGEQFF.